The 31 T cell receptor beta chains in this list originate from one sample, sequenced in a study of OX40 agonist ivuxolimab in advanced cancers. The library was made by the immunoSEQ multiplex PCR assay. This immuneACCESS table, as held by TCRdb, lists in-frame sequences with V and J called but not all clones. Of the missing ones, under half trace to an unresolved V gene in checked studies; the others have no known cause. This sample is represented by 30,000 to 50,000 clones; around nine tenths of them were singletons. The ten biggest clones cover over 0.55% of the sample. The sample consisted of CD4+ or CD8+ T cells sorted from blood, taken in a trial of the OX40 agonist ivuxolimab. These receptor sequences come from an adult with an advanced solid tumor such as melanoma, head and neck, liver or kidney cancer.

The chain links TRBV7-8 to TRBJ1-5, with 9 bases matching TRBD1. This CDR3 region has 15 residues. V dropped 3 bases and J dropped 6; count of bases not matched to a gene: 6. Per the germline V gene, CDR1 is SGHVS and CDR2 is FQNEAQ. The CDR3 loop is CASSFRTGAVQPQHF. Written as DNA, the CDR3 is TGTGCCAGCAGCTTTAGGACAGGGGCCGTTCAGCCCCAGCATTTT. Complete variable domain (other parts from reference TRBV7-8 and TRBJ1-5): GAGVSQSPRYKVAKRGQDVALRCDPISGHVSLFWYQQALGQGPEFLTYFQNEAQLDKSGLPSDRFFAERPEGSVSTLKIQRTQQEDSAVYLCASSFRTGAVQPQHFGDGTRLSIL.

V gene TRBV5-1 combines with J gene TRBJ2-6, with no clear D. V lost 1 base and J lost 0, with 8 bases in between. There are 16 residues in the CDR3. The germline V gene has CDR1 SGHRS and CDR2 YFSETQ. This chain's CDR3 is CASSLSQDSGANVLTF. The CDR3 DNA follows: TGCGCCAGCAGCTTGAGCCAAGACTCTGGGGCCAACGTCCTGACTTTC.

The chain is built from TRBV2 and TRBJ1-5, with D hard to call. Trimming cost V 7 bases and J 2 bases, with 12 bases left between them. The CDR3 extends over 14 amino acids. Germline V gives CDR1 SNHLY, CDR2 FYNNEI. The CDR3 loop reads CASISERGNQPQHF. The CDR3 bases are TGTGCCAGCATTAGCGAGCGTGGCAATCAGCCCCAGCATTTT.

The V gene is TRBV4-1, the J gene TRBJ1-3; 7 nucleotides line up with TRBD1. Germline V gene data show CDR1 as MGHRA and CDR2 as YSYEKL. The V and J ends lost 4 bases and 8 bases, in that order; junction bases with no gene match: 14. This CDR3 region has 16 residues. CDR3 DNA sequence: TGCGCCAGCAGCCCCCAGGGGGGTTATAGGGGCGACACCATATATTTT. Translation: CASSPQGGYRGDTIYF.

J is TRBJ1-1 and V is TRBV4-3, with 10 positions matching TRBD1. The length of the CDR3 is 14 residues. Trimming at V came to 4 bases and at J to 4 bases, leaving 3 bases not matched to a gene. Germline V lookup: CDR1 LGHNA, CDR2 YSLEER. For the CDR3, the DNA is TGCGCCAGCAGCCGCGGACAGGGGGTCACTGAAGCTTTCTTT. The encoded protein is CASSRGQGVTEAFF.

Notes on this clone: The junction differs from germline at one of its ends, possibly a read error. The gene calls are TRBV7-7 and TRBJ2-7; D perhaps matches TRBD1 (7 bases). CDR3 length: 16 amino acids. CDR1 and CDR2 (germline): SSHAT, FNYEAQ (reference sequence). CDR3 residues: CASSPISAGGSYEQYF. CDR3 DNA: TGTGCTAGCAGCCCGATAAGCGCAGGGGGGTCCTACGAGCAGTACTTC.

The chain joins TRBV6-6 to TRBJ1-2; D possibly corresponds to TRBD1 (5 bases). The germline V gene has CDR1 MNHNY and CDR2 SVGAGI (reference sequence). This CDR3 is built from 11 residues. Trimming cost V 3 bases and J 7 bases, with 6 bases left between them. CDR3 residues: CASSYGGGYTF. CDR3 coding DNA: TGTGCCAGCAGTTATGGGGGTGGCTACACCTTC.

CDR3: CSASIQETQYF. The CDR3, as DNA: TGCAGTGCTAGTATACAAGAGACCCAGTACTTC. V usage is TRBV20-1 and J usage is TRBJ2-5; D ambiguous. V was pared by 3 bases and J by 2 bases, with 4 bases between. Germline V lookup: CDR1 DFQATT, CDR2 SNEGSKA (reference sequence). The CDR3 consists of 11 residues.

The gene calls are TRBV4-2 and TRBJ1-6; 7 bases match TRBD1. This CDR3 has 16 amino acids. Germline V gives CDR1 LGHNA, CDR2 YNFKEQ. Trimming removed 1 base from V and 9 bases from J; junction bases left unmatched: 9. CDR3: CASSQAPTGNVSPLHF. Here the CDR3 DNA reads TGTGCCAGCAGCCAAGCTCCGACAGGGAATGTTTCACCCCTCCACTTT.

The chain links TRBV5-4 to TRBJ1-2, with D maybe TRBD1 (5 bases). The V gene's germline CDR1 is SGHNT and CDR2 YYREEE (reference sequence). The CDR3 has 15 residues. V lost 3 bases to trimming and J lost 0 bases, with 12 bases between them. CDR3 residues: CASSWGIAANYGYTF. In nucleotides, the CDR3 is TGTGCCAGCAGCTGGGGGATCGCAGCTAACTATGGCTACACCTTC. Full variable domain (remainder filled in from reference TRBV5-4 and TRBJ1-2): ETGVTQSPTHLIKTRGQQVTLRCSSQSGHNTVSWYQQALGQGPQFIFQYYREEENGRGNFPPRFSGLQFPNYSSELNVNALELDDSALYLCASSWGIAANYGYTFGSGTRLTVV.

The chain combines TRBV19 with TRBJ2-2, with 8 bases aligning to TRBD1. With V trimmed by 3 bases and J by 5 bases, 5 bases remained unmatched. Germline V CDR1 and CDR2: LNHDA, SQIVND (reference sequence). The CDR3 contains 15 residues. CDR3 sequence (DNA): TGTGCCAGTAGTATCGGGGACAGGAGGACCGGGGAGCTGTTTTTT. Amino acids: CASSIGDRRTGELFF.

The gene calls are TRBV6-1 and TRBJ1-1; no reliable D call. Deletions cut 6 bases from V and 0 bases from J, with 11 bases between. The CDR3 runs 14 residues. Germline CDR1 reads MNHNS; CDR2 reads SASEGT. CDR3 nucleotide sequence: TGTGCCAGCAGAGTGGGATTACTGAACACTGAAGCTTTCTTT. As protein: CASRVGLLNTEAFF.

A single count supports this clone. The chain recombines TRBV5-1 with TRBJ2-5; D is perhaps TRBD1 or TRBD2 (5 bases each). Germline-derived CDR1 and CDR2 are SGHRS and YFSETQ. The V end lost 4 bases, the J end lost 5 bases, and 21 bases lay between the germline ends. The CDR3 is made up of 16 amino acids. The CDR3 DNA reads as TGCGCCAGCAGCGGACCCGGGACGGGCTATTCTGAGACCCAGTACTTC. Translated: CASSGPGTGYSETQYF.

V and J are TRBV6-5 and TRBJ2-3; 11 bases align to TRBD1. This CDR3 spans 14 amino acids. The V gene end was trimmed by 5 bases and the J gene end by 6 bases; junction bases not matched to a gene: 4. Germline-derived CDR1 and CDR2 are MNHEY and SVGAGI. In nucleotides, the CDR3 is TGTGCCAGCAGTCCTGGGACAGGGGGGGATACGCAGTATTTT. It is translated as CASSPGTGGDTQYF.

The chain links TRBV7-2 to TRBJ2-5; D might be TRBD2 (7 bases). The CDR3 contains 14 residues. From germline, CDR1 is SGHTA and CDR2 FQGNSA. Trimming shortened V by 3 bases and J by 5 bases, and 13 bases separated the two germline ends. The CDR3, as DNA: TGTGCCAGCAGCTTGGGGACTACAGGGGAGACCCAGTACTTC. The encoded protein is CASSLGTTGETQYF.

The chain joins TRBV7-8 to TRBJ2-3; TRBD1 agrees at 9 bases. V dropped 1 base and J dropped 5; count of bases not matched to a gene: 7. Germline V lookup: CDR1 SGHVS, CDR2 FQNEAQ. The CDR3 runs to 16 residues. The CDR3 nucleotides are TGTGCCAGCAGCTTAGAGGGACAGGGCCAGTTAGATACGCAGTATTTT. This encodes CASSLEGQGQLDTQYF.

This chain uses TRBV4-2 with TRBJ1-2; D gene ambiguous. CDR3 length: 14 residues. V lost 1 base to trimming and J lost 8 bases, with 14 bases between them. Germline V gives CDR1 LGHNA, CDR2 YNFKEQ. CDR3 in DNA: TGTGCCAGCAGCCAAGCAACCGGGGTGGGGGGCTACACCTTC. Its protein is CASSQATGVGGYTF.

The rearrangement uses TRBV5-4 and TRBJ1-1, with 9 nucleotides matching TRBD1. V lost 4 bases and J lost 3; bases outside the gene matches: 7. The CDR3 is 15 amino acids. The germline V gene encodes CDR1 SGHNT and CDR2 YYREEE (reference sequence). CDR3 protein: CASSGGQGWDTEAFF. The DNA for the CDR3 is TGTGCCAGCAGCGGCGGACAGGGGTGGGACACTGAAGCTTTCTTT.

With respect to this clone: Since the CDR3 does not end with the conserved phenylalanine or tryptophan, this likely comes from a read error. The chain couples TRBV6-5 to TRBJ1-6; tentative D call: TRBD1 (5 bases). Trimming took off 6 bases at V and 8 bases at J, with 14 bases between the two ends. This CDR3 comprises 14 residues. The germline V gene encodes CDR1 MNHEY and CDR2 SVGAGI. In nucleotides, the CDR3 is TGTGCCAGCAGCTTAAGGGGTTTCGATTCACCCCTCCACCTT. This encodes CASSLRGFDSPLHL.

There are a few counts of this clone. V gene TRBV5-1 combines with J gene TRBJ1-1; D ambiguous. Germline assignment: CDR1 SGHRS and CDR2 YFSETQ. V lost 3 bases and J lost 1, with 7 bases in between. The length of the CDR3 is 13 residues. The CDR3 DNA follows: TGCGCCAGCAGCTCGGACGGGAACACTGAAGCTTTCTTT. It codes for CASSSDGNTEAFF.

The J gene is TRBJ2-3, the V gene TRBV19; D might be TRBD2 (5 bases). The length of the CDR3 is 13 residues. Per germline, CDR1 LNHDA and CDR2 SQIVND (reference sequence). V was shortened by 2 bases and J by 3 bases, with 6 bases between the two germline ends. The CDR3 here is CASSITGTDTQYF. The DNA for the CDR3 is TGTGCCAGTAGTATAACGGGAACAGATACGCAGTATTTT.

J is TRBJ1-1 and V is TRBV5-1, with TRBD1 matching over 10 bases. V lost 4 bases to trimming and J lost 0 bases; unmatched junction nucleotides: 9. This CDR3 comprises 17 residues. Germline CDR1 SGHRS, CDR2 YFSETQ. CDR3: CASSDLDRGLVNTEAFF. The DNA of the CDR3 is TGCGCCAGCAGCGACCTAGACAGGGGGCTAGTGAACACTGAAGCTTTCTTT.

V usage is TRBV19 and J usage is TRBJ2-7; D is unclear. V was cut by 4 bases and J by 0 bases, with 10 bases left in between. The CDR3 has 14 residues. The germline CDR1 and CDR2 sequences are LNHDA and SQIVND (reference sequence). The CDR3 here is CASSSGRSSYEQYF. The CDR3, as DNA: TGTGCCAGTAGTAGCGGACGGAGCTCCTACGAGCAGTACTTC.

The gene calls are TRBV19 and TRBJ2-3, with TRBD2 matching over 8 bases. This CDR3 has 16 residues. V gave up 5 bases and J gave up 1 base; unmatched junction bases: 8. The germline CDR1 and CDR2 sequences are LNHDA and SQIVND (reference sequence). The CDR3 reads CASSSHQGLGTDTQYF. In nucleotides, the CDR3 is TGTGCCAGTAGTTCCCACCAGGGACTAGGCACAGATACGCAGTATTTT.

This clone was observed a few times. J is TRBJ1-6 and V is TRBV7-2; the D gene is possibly TRBD1 (5 bases). Germline V gives CDR1 SGHTA, CDR2 FQGNSA. This CDR3 is built from 14 residues. Deletions cut 5 bases from V and 7 bases from J, with 12 bases between. The CDR3 region has the DNA TGTGCCAGCAGCCCGGGACGGCGAAATTCACCCCTCCACTTT. Amino acids: CASSPGRRNSPLHF.

In regard to this clone: Without the conserved terminal phenylalanine or tryptophan, this CDR3 likely stems from a read error. The V call is TRBV5-6, the J call TRBJ1-6, with 9 nucleotides matching TRBD1. Germline V gene data show CDR1 as SGHDT and CDR2 as YYEEEE. The V and J ends lost 4 bases and 10 bases, in that order; junction bases with no gene match: 9. The CDR3 has 15 amino acids. The CDR3 loop is CASSTGTGTGSPLHL. The CDR3 bases are TGTGCCAGCAGCACGGGGACAGGGACTGGGTCACCCCTCCACCTT.

The chain combines TRBV19 with TRBJ1-5; D is uncertain. CDR1 LNHDA and CDR2 SQIVND come from the germline V gene (reference sequence). The CDR3 totals 13 residues. V lost 3 bases and J 5 bases, leaving 8 bases between the germline ends. CDR3 nucleotides: TGTGCCAGTAGTATGCAGAGAGATCAGCCCCAGCATTTT. Its translation: CASSMQRDQPQHF.

Only one count was recorded for this clone. The gene calls are TRBV6-5 and TRBJ1-1, with 11 bases fitting TRBD1. V gave up 10 bases and J gave up 2 bases; unmatched junction bases: 6. The CDR3 has 14 amino acids. Per germline, CDR1 MNHEY and CDR2 SVGAGI. CDR3 sequence: CAIRDRGFNTEAFF. CDR3 DNA sequence: TGTGCCATCCGGGACAGGGGGTTTAACACTGAAGCTTTCTTT.

The V and J genes are TRBV5-1 and TRBJ1-2; D possibly corresponds to TRBD1 (6 bases). The germline V gene encodes CDR1 SGHRS and CDR2 YFSETQ. V was trimmed by 2 bases and J by 4 bases, leaving 9 bases between them. The CDR3 is 13 residues long. The CDR3 DNA is TGCGCCAGCAGCTTACCGGACAGCTATGGCTACACCTTC. Its translation is CASSLPDSYGYTF.

The rearrangement links TRBV9 to TRBJ2-3; 8 bases align to TRBD2. V trimming: 3 bases; J trimming: 11 bases; junction bases outside the gene matches: 5. There are 12 residues in the CDR3. Germline loops: CDR1 SGDLS, CDR2 YYNGEE. The CDR3 region has the DNA TGTGCCAGCAGCGGGGGGACTAGTAGGCAGTATTTT. Its protein is CASSGGTSRQYF.

In its sample, this clone was seen once. J is TRBJ2-1 and V is TRBV10-3, with 7 bases fitting TRBD1. Germline V gives CDR1 ENHRY, CDR2 SYGVKD. The CDR3 length is 17 residues. Trimming took 6 bases from V and 0 from J; bases not matched to a gene: 11. In DNA, the CDR3 is TGTGCCATCAGAGATCTCGCAGGGGGTTCCTCCTACAATGAGCAGTTCTTC. Protein sequence: CAIRDLAGGSSYNEQFF.